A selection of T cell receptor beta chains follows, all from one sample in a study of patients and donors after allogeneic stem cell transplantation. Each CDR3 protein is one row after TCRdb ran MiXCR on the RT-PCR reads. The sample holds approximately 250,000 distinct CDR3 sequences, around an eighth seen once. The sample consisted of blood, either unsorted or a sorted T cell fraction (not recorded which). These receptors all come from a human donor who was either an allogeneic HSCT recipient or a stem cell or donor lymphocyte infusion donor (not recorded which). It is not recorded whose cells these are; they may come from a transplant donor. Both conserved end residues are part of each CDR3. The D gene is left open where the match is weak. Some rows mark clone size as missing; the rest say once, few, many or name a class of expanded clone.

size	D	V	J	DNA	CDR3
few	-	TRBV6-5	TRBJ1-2	TGTGCCAGCAGTTCTAACAGGGTACGAGGCGGCTACACCTTC	CASSSNRVRGGYTF
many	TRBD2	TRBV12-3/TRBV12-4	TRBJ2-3	TGTGCCAGCAGCCCACCGCTCAGACTAGCGGGAGGTAGAGATACGCAGTATTTT	CASSPPLRLAGGRDTQYF
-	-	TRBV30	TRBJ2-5	TGTGCCTGGAGTGTCAAAGGAAAACAAGAGACCCAGTACTTC	CAWSVKGKQETQYF
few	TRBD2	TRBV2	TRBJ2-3	TGTGCCAGCGGGACTAGCGGACGCACAGATACGCAGTATTTT	CASGTSGRTDTQYF
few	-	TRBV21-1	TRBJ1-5	TGTGCCAGCAGCAACGGGGGTGGAGGGAGTGGACAGCCCCAGCATTTT	CASSNGGGGSGQPQHF
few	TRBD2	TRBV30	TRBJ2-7	TGTGCCTGGAGTGCATTAAGAGGGAGGGCCATGTACGAGCAGTACTTC	CAWSALRGRAMYEQYF
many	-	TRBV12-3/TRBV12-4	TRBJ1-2	TGTGCCAGCGACAGACCCACAGCTAACTATGGCTACACCTTC	CASDRPTANYGYTF
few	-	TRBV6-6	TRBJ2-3	TGTGCCAGCACCCGTAATCAAGATACGCAGTATTTT	CASTRNQDTQYF
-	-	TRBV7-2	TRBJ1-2	TGTGCCAGCAGCTTAAGTCAGTTTAACTATGGCTACACCTTC	CASSLSQFNYGYTF
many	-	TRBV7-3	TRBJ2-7	TGTGCCAGCAGCTTACAAGGAACCTACGAGCAGTACTTC	CASSLQGTYEQYF
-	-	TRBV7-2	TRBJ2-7	TGTGCCAGCAGCTTCCAGGGGGGTAGCTACGAGCAGTACTTC	CASSFQGGSYEQYF
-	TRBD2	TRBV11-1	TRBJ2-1	TGTGCCAGCAGCTTAGGGCCCCCGGGACTAGCCGCCTACAATGAGCAGTTCTTC	CASSLGPPGLAAYNEQFF
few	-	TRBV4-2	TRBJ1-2	TGTGCCAGCAGCCAAGCCCGCAGTCTCCTCAATGGCTACACCTTC	CASSQARSLLNGYTF
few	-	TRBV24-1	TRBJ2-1	TGTGCCACCCGGGGTCTGCACAATGAGCAGTTCTTC	CATRGLHNEQFF
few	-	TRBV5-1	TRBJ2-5	TGCGCCAGCAGCTTGGGGGGGGACATTCGAGAGACCCAGTACTTC	CASSLGGDIRETQYF
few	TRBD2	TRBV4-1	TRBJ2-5	TGCGCCAGCAGTTACACTAGCGGGGTAGAGACCCAGTACTTC	CASSYTSGVETQYF
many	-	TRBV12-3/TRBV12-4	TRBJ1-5	TGTGCCAGCAGCAGAGACAGTTATAGCAATCAGCCCCAGCATTTT	CASSRDSYSNQPQHF
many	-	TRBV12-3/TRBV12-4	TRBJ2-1	TGTGCCAGCAGTTTAGCCTACGCAGGCGCTGAGCAGTTCTTC	CASSLAYAGAEQFF
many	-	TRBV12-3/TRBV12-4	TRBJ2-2	TGTGCCAGCAGACTGGACGGGAACACCGGGGAGCTGTTTTTT	CASRLDGNTGELFF
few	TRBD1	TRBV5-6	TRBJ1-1	TGTGCCAGCAGCTTACCGAACAGGGGGGAATCGGCTTTCTTT	CASSLPNRGESAFF
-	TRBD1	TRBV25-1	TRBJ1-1	TGTGCCAGCAGTGGCCAGGACAGGGGGGGCGGCAAAGCTTTCTTT	CASSGQDRGGGKAFF
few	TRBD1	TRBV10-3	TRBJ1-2	TGTGCCATCAGCCCCGGGACAGAAGATAACTATGGCTACACCTTC	CAISPGTEDNYGYTF
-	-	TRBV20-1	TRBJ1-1	TGCAGTGCTAGACCGGGCCGGACTGAAGCTTTCTTT	CSARPGRTEAFF
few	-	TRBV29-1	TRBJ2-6	TGCAGCGTTACAACCTCTGGGGCCAACGTCCTGACTTTC	CSVTTSGANVLTF
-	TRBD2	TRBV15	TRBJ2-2	TGTGCCACCAGCAGACCCACGGGGGGTCGCGGCGGGGAGCTGTTTTTT	CATSRPTGGRGGELFF
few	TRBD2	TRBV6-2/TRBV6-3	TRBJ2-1	TGTGCCAGCAGTTACGTTGCGGGGGGGAGCTCCTACAATGAGCAGTTCTTC	CASSYVAGGSSYNEQFF
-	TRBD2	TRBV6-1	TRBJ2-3	TGTGCCAGCAAGGAACTAGCGGGACCCCGCTCAGATACGCAGTATTTT	CASKELAGPRSDTQYF
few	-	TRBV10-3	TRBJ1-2	TGTGCCACCATCCGGGACCAGGGGATCTATGGCTACACCTTC	CATIRDQGIYGYTF
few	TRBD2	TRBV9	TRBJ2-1	TGTGCCAGCAGCGTAGCTCCTAGCGGGAATGAGCAGTTCTTC	CASSVAPSGNEQFF
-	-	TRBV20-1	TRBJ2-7	TGCAGTGCTCCCCTGGTGGGTGGACATCCGTACGAGCAGTACTTC	CSAPLVGGHPYEQYF
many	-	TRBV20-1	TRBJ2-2	TGCAGTGCTAGAGGGTCTTACACCGGGGAGCTGTTTTTT	CSARGSYTGELFF
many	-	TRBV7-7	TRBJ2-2	TGTGCTAGCAGCTTAAAATCAGGGTCCACCGGGGAGCTGTTTTTT	CASSLKSGSTGELFF
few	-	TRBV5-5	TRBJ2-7	TGTGCCAGCAGCTTGGCCTATGGTAACTACGAGCAGTACTTC	CASSLAYGNYEQYF
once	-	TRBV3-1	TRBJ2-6	TGTGCCAGCAGCCCGTCTTTTGCGGCTAACGTCTCTGGGGCCAACGTCCTGACTTTC	CASSPSFAANVSGANVLTF
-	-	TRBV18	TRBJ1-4	TGTGCCAGCTCAGGCGACGGCGCGACTAATGAAAAACTGTTTTTT	CASSGDGATNEKLFF
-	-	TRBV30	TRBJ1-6	TGTGCCTGGAAGCGGTGGGTAGATTCACCCCTCCACTTT	CAWKRWVDSPLHF
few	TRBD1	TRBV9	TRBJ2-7	TGTGCCAGCAGCCAGGGGGTGTTACCCGAGCAGTACTTC	CASSQGVLPEQYF
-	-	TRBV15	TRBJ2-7	TGTGCCACCAGCATGGTCCAGGGGCAGTCGTACGAGCAGTACTTC	CATSMVQGQSYEQYF
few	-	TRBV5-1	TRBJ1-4	TGCGCCAGCAGCTTGAGGCCCGAAATCACTACTCCCAATGAAAAACTGTTTTTT	CASSLRPEITTPNEKLFF
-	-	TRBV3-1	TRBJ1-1	TGTGCCAGCAGCCTCGCCGCAGGGGAAACTGAAGCTTTCTTT	CASSLAAGETEAFF
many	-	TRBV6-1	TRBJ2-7	TGTGCCAGCATATACAGGATACCCTCCTACGAGCAGTACTTC	CASIYRIPSYEQYF
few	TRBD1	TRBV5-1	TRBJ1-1	TGCGCCAGCAGCTTCGGGGACAGGGGTGGTACTGAAGCTTTCTTT	CASSFGDRGGTEAFF
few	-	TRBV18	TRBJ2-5	TGTGCCAGCGCTGAGTCAGAGACCCAGTACTTC	CASAESETQYF
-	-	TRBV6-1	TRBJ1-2	TGTGCCAGCTCCCTCTTTGGGGACTATGGCTACACCTTC	CASSLFGDYGYTF
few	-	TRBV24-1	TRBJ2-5	TGTGCCACCAGTGATTTGCAGGGGCGGGAGCAAGAGACCCAGTACTTC	CATSDLQGREQETQYF
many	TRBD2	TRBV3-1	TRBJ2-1	TGTGCCAGCAAAGGGACTAGCGGGATAGGGCAGTTCTTC	CASKGTSGIGQFF
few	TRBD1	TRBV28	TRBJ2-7	TGTGCCAGCAGTTACCGGGACAGGGGAATTTTGGTATACGAGCAGTACTTC	CASSYRDRGILVYEQYF
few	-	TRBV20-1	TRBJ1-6	TGCAGTGCTAGACCCGGGGGGCAAGCCTATAATTCACCCCTCCACTTT	CSARPGGQAYNSPLHF
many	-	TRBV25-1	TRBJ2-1	TGTGCCAGCAGTGGTTACAATGAGCAGTTCTTC	CASSGYNEQFF
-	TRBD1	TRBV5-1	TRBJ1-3	TGCGCCAGCAGCCCCGACAGGGGAGGAAACACCATATATTTT	CASSPDRGGNTIYF
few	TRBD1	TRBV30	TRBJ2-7	TGTGCCTGCGAGGACAGGGGTACCCCCGAGCAGTACTTC	CACEDRGTPEQYF
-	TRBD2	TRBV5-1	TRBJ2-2	TGCGCCAGCAACGGACTAGCGGGAGGCACCGGGGAGCTGTTTTTT	CASNGLAGGTGELFF
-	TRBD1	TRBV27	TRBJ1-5	TGTGCCAGCAGAGGACAGGGAGAACGTCAGCCCCAGCATTTT	CASRGQGERQPQHF
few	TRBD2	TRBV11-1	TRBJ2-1	TGTGCCAGCAGCTTGGGATCGGGGGGGCCTTTGGAGCAGTTCTTC	CASSLGSGGPLEQFF